The entry that follows covers one T cell receptor beta chain sequence. As for time point: baseline, week 1 (first vaccination visit). The treatment here: pre-vaccination baseline after standard-of-care therapy. This sample is drawn from a study of a mutant IDH1 vaccine in newly diagnosed glioma. Germline V gene lookup returns CDR1 SQVTM and CDR2 ANQGSEA. The CDR3 contains 14 residues. V was cut by 2 bases and J by 0 bases, with 10 bases left in between. TCRdb's copy holds only in-frame clones and misses some; the assay was immunoSEQ multiplex PCR. The sample carries about 98,000 clones, roughly 89% recorded once.

V usage is TRBV29-1 and J usage is TRBJ1-1; weak D call: TRBD1 (5 bases). Sequencing used PBMCs, obtained from a glioma patient treated with radiotherapy, temozolomide or both. The sequence was collected from a woman aged 45-59 years with glioma. CDR3 sequence (DNA): TGCAGCGTTGAATGGGGGGGACTGAACACTGAAGCTTTCTTT. It is translated as CSVEWGGLNTEAFF. Based on the CDR3 plus reference TRBV29-1 and TRBJ1-1, the full variable domain is SAVISQKPSRDICQRGTSLTIQCQVDSQVTMMFWYRQQPGQSLTLIATANQGSEATYESGFVIDKFPISRPNLTFSTLTVSNMSPEDSSIYLCSVEWGGLNTEAFFGQGTRLTVV.